Detailed here is one T cell receptor beta chain. This same CDR3 is encoded by further DNA sequences in the sample. Participants reported their clinical history, and cohort assignment relied on those reports. V was trimmed by 1 base and J by 0 bases, leaving 7 bases between them. The CDR3 spans 15 residues. The V gene's germline CDR1 is LNHDA and CDR2 SQIVND (reference sequence). Per the authors' pipeline: Scientists estimated how many nucleated cells there were by amplifying reference gene primers. The data were produced by immunoSEQ multiplex PCR, yet TCRdb's version contains in-frame clones alone and is incomplete. The DNA gave D and trimming, while V, J and clone size come from that table. The data contain roughly 200,000 clones, 80% to 90% of them seen just once; the ten biggest clones take up less than 5%. The data derive from a study of blood T cell repertoires in COVID-19. Study-wide background: In each case, the material was cDNA or gDNA derived from T cells, B-cell-depleted T cells, or PBMCs.

The chain has TRBV19 and TRBJ2-1; D gene ambiguous. The clonotype comes from a woman aged 40 to 50 with acute COVID-19. Input material: PBMCs or T cells enriched from blood (not recorded which). This CDR3 is CASSIAHSSYNEQFF. The CDR3 DNA is TGTGCCAGTAGTATAGCCCACAGCTCCTACAATGAGCAGTTCTTC.